These 15 T cell receptor beta chains were sequenced from one sample in a study of multiple sclerosis patients with progressive multifocal leukoencephalopathy. Measured with immunoSEQ multiplex PCR; TCRdb has only the in-frame clones, and not every one. Of 30,000 or so clones listed, 87% are singletons. Regarding time point: time of PML onset. The source was PBMCs, collected from a patient treated with natalizumab. The receptors come from a woman aged 40 to 50 with progressive multifocal leukoencephalopathy.

This clone was counted a single time. This chain connects TRBV10-3 to TRBJ1-1; no reliable D call. The CDR3 loop spans 14 amino acids. The V end was cut by 4 bases, the J end by 4 bases, with 13 bases between. The germline CDR1 and CDR2 sequences are ENHRY and SYGVKD. CDR3 loop: CAISGGGVPTEAFF. The DNA of the CDR3 is TGTGCCATCAGTGGTGGCGGGGTTCCCACTGAAGCTTTCTTT.

The rearrangement joins TRBV21-1 to TRBJ2-5; the table's D call, TRBD2, has no DNA check behind it. TRBV21-1 is shown as a pseudogene. This CDR3 is built from 13 residues. The CDR3 coding sequence is TGTGCCAGCAGCAAAGGTAGAGAAGAGACCCAGTACTTC. This gives the protein CASSKGREETQYF.

This clone was observed once. The CDR3 reads CASSSEGGSPQNIQYF. DNA for the CDR3: TGCGCCAGCAGCTCAGAAGGGGGCTCCCCCCAAAACATTCAGTACTTC. The gene calls are TRBV5-1 and TRBJ2-4; TRBD1 matches at 7 bases. The CDR3 is 16 residues long. V shed 3 bases, J shed 5 bases, and the junction held 11 bases outside the gene matches. Germline V gene lookup returns CDR1 SGHRS and CDR2 YFSETQ.

Only one count was recorded for this clone. Other nucleotide sequences from this sample produce the same CDR3. The gene calls are TRBV5-6 and TRBJ2-1, with 7 bases identical to TRBD2. V trimming: 5 bases; J trimming: 1 base; junction bases outside the gene matches: 3. The germline CDR1 and CDR2 sequences are SGHDT and YYEEEE. This CDR3 spans 14 amino acids. DNA of the CDR3: TGTGCCAGCAGTGGGGGGGGGTCCTACAATGAGCAGTTCTTC. This codes for CASSGGGSYNEQFF.

The V call is TRBV7-2, the J call TRBJ1-3; no clear D. The CDR3 runs to 15 residues. CDR1 is SGHTA and CDR2 is FQGNSA in the germline V gene. V was clipped by 1 base and J by 4 bases, with 11 bases between them. CDR3 DNA: TGTGCCAGCAGCTTAGGGAGTGTGGGAGGAAACACCATATATTTT. This encodes CASSLGSVGGNTIYF.

V is TRBV29-1 and J is TRBJ1-4, with D unresolved. The CDR3 spans 12 residues. Trimming left V 7 bases short and J 5 bases short, with 11 bases between. Looked up from germline, CDR1 is SQVTM and CDR2 is ANQGSEA. The CDR3 is CSASGDNEKLFF. CDR3 bases: TGCAGCGCGTCGGGCGACAATGAAAAACTGTTTTTT.

The CDR3 sequence: CASSTDRGGRALHF. The DNA for the CDR3 is TGTGCCAGCAGCACGGACAGGGGAGGTAGGGCCCTCCACTTT. This chain joins TRBV5-4 and TRBJ1-6; 9 bases align to TRBD1. J gave up 14 bases and V 4 bases, and 10 bases lay outside the gene matches. CDR3 length: 14 amino acids. Germline assignment: CDR1 SGHNT and CDR2 YYREEE (reference sequence).

V usage is TRBV5-1 and J usage is TRBJ1-2; 11 bases align to TRBD1. CDR1 SGHRS and CDR2 YFSETQ come from the germline V gene. The CDR3 totals 14 residues. V shed 4 bases, J shed 6 bases, and the junction held 5 bases outside the gene matches. The CDR3 is CASSAGQGVDGYTF. CDR3 coding DNA: TGCGCCAGCAGCGCGGGACAGGGGGTGGATGGCTACACCTTC.

V usage is TRBV9 and J usage is TRBJ2-7, with 10 bases identical to TRBD2. The V gene end was trimmed by 0 bases and the J gene end by 5 bases; junction bases not matched to a gene: 8. Germline CDR1 and CDR2: SGDLS and YYNGEE. The CDR3 sequence is 16 residues long. The CDR3 nucleotides are TGTGCCAGCAGCGTAGCTTTAGGCCTAGCGGGAGACGAGCAGTACTTC. As protein: CASSVALGLAGDEQYF.

The chain has TRBV28 and TRBJ2-4, with 7 bases that match TRBD2. From germline, CDR1 is MDHEN and CDR2 SYDVKM. The CDR3 contains 15 residues. The V and J ends lost 7 bases and 5 bases, in that order; junction bases with no gene match: 11. In DNA, the CDR3 is TGTGCCAGCAAAGTCGCTAGCGGATTAGAAAACATTCAGTACTTC. Translated: CASKVASGLENIQYF. Complete variable domain (other parts from reference TRBV28 and TRBJ2-4): DVKVTQSSRYLVKRTGEKVFLECVQDMDHENMFWYRQDPGLGLRLIYFSYDVKMKEKGDIPEGYSVSREKKERFSLILESASTNQTSMYLCASKVASGLENIQYFGAGTRLSVL.

The chain employs TRBV7-2 and TRBJ2-2; D is ambiguous. Trimming took off 1 base at V and 2 bases at J, with 11 bases between the two ends. Germline loops: CDR1 SGHTA, CDR2 FQGNSA. The CDR3 length is 16 residues. The CDR3: CASSLVTRYNTGELFF. The CDR3, as DNA: TGTGCCAGCAGCTTAGTGACTCGTTATAACACCGGGGAGCTGTTTTTT.

The rearrangement links TRBV25-1 to TRBJ2-1; perhaps D is TRBD1 or TRBD2 (6 bases each). With 2 bases removed from V and 5 bases from J, the gap between germline ends came to 16 bases. CDR3 size: 16 residues. The V gene's germline CDR1 is MGHDK and CDR2 SYGVNS. CDR3 protein: CASSEISGAPDNEQFF. CDR3 in DNA: TGTGCCAGCAGTGAAATATCGGGGGCCCCTGACAATGAGCAGTTCTTC.

The rearrangement joins TRBV7-2 to TRBJ1-2, with D tentatively TRBD1 (6 bases). CDR3 length: 16 amino acids. The V and J ends lost 5 bases and 3 bases respectively, with 19 bases between them. Germline V CDR1 and CDR2: SGHTA, FQGNSA. Here the CDR3 DNA reads TGTGCCAGCAGCCCTGGCCAGGGGAGGTTGGACTATGGCTACACCTTC. Amino acid sequence: CASSPGQGRLDYGYTF.

The J gene is TRBJ1-6, the V gene TRBV18; D not certain. The germline V gene encodes CDR1 KGHSH and CDR2 LQKENI. Trimming cost V 4 bases and J 9 bases, with 13 bases left between them. The CDR3 has 14 residues. The CDR3 protein is CASSLVGNVSPLHF. CDR3 bases: TGTGCCAGCTCACTTGTAGGGAATGTTTCACCCCTCCACTTT.

J is TRBJ2-2 and V is TRBV5-4; D not resolved. This CDR3 region has 16 residues. CDR1 SGHNT and CDR2 YYREEE come from the germline V gene (reference sequence). V was pared by 1 base and J by 4 bases, with 14 bases between. The chain's CDR3 is CASSLKLMGSTGELFF. The CDR3 coding sequence is TGTGCCAGCAGCTTGAAGCTTATGGGGTCCACCGGGGAGCTGTTTTTT.